The 11 T cell receptor beta chains presented below share a single source sample, sequenced in a study of blood T cell repertoires in COVID-19. Some clones are missing from TCRdb's copy, which holds only in-frame ones; the method was immunoSEQ multiplex PCR. Among more than 85,000 clones listed, less than 75% were seen once. Sequences were obtained from peripheral blood. These receptors all come from an older woman with acute or convalescent COVID-19.

This clone was counted many times. The chain combines TRBV3-1 (or the pseudogene TRBV3-2) with TRBJ1-1, with D uncertain. CDR3 length: 13 residues. CDR1 is LGHDT, CDR2 YNNKEL, per germline (reference sequence). Trimming removed 6 bases at V and 5 bases at J, with 13 bases between. CDR3 DNA: TGTGCCAGCAGTCCCCACGAGCGGACTGAAGCTTTCTTT. Translation: CASSPHERTEAFF.

V gene TRBV6-6 combines with J gene TRBJ2-3, with 14 bases fitting TRBD2. V dropped 5 bases and J dropped 5; count of bases not matched to a gene: 18. The CDR3 extends over 20 amino acids. The germline V gene has CDR1 MNHNY and CDR2 SVGAGI (reference sequence). In DNA, the CDR3 is TGTGCCAGCAGTCCCCCCCGAGACCTGGGACTAGCGGGGGAAGAAGATACGCAGTATTTT. Amino acid sequence: CASSPPRDLGLAGEEDTQYF.

The gene calls are TRBV6-5 and TRBJ1-1, with TRBD1 as a possible D gene (5 bases). V shed 0 bases and J shed 7 bases, with 6 bases lying between them. The CDR3 contains 12 residues. Looked up from germline, CDR1 is MNHEY and CDR2 is SVGAGI. DNA for the CDR3: TGTGCCAGCAGTTACTCTCAGGGTGAAGCTTTCTTT. It is translated as CASSYSQGEAFF.

This chain uses TRBV7-2 with TRBJ2-7; possibly TRBD2 for D (6 bases). Germline V lookup: CDR1 SGHTA, CDR2 FQGNSA. The CDR3 sequence is 15 residues long. Trimming removed 0 bases at V and 2 bases at J, with 11 bases between. The CDR3 spells CASSLAVAGPYEQYF. CDR3 coding DNA: TGTGCCAGCAGCTTAGCTGTTGCGGGGCCCTACGAGCAGTACTTC.

The chain links TRBV4-1 to TRBJ2-1; 8 bases map to TRBD2. Germline trimming cut 4 bases from V and 4 bases from J; bases unmatched to any gene: 6. CDR3 size: 15 residues. Germline CDR1 is MGHRA and CDR2 is YSYEKL. The CDR3 DNA sequence: TGCGCCAGCAGCCTCACGGGGACTAGATACAATGAGCAGTTCTTC. It specifies CASSLTGTRYNEQFF.

The V and J genes are TRBV5-1 and TRBJ1-1; 10 bases match TRBD1. CDR3 length equals 16 residues. J was trimmed by 4 bases and V by 3 bases; bases with no gene match: 9. From germline, CDR1 is SGHRS and CDR2 YFSETQ. DNA of the CDR3: TGCGCCAGCAGCTCCGACAGGGGGCGGCTTCGCACTGAAGCTTTCTTT. As protein: CASSSDRGRLRTEAFF.

The J gene is TRBJ1-1, the V gene TRBV4-3; possible D gene TRBD1, 6 bases. This CDR3 spans 14 amino acids. CDR1 and CDR2 (germline): LGHNA, YSLEER. Trimming pared 2 bases from V and 4 bases from J, leaving 11 bases between. The CDR3 is CASSQLQQGTEAFF. The CDR3 nucleotides are TGCGCCAGCAGCCAACTACAACAGGGCACTGAAGCTTTCTTT.

The chain links TRBV19 to TRBJ1-6, with TRBD1 matching over 7 bases. The CDR3 sequence is 13 residues long. Germline V gene sequence: CDR1 LNHDA, CDR2 SQIVND (reference sequence). With V trimmed by 8 bases and J by 10 bases, 8 bases remained unmatched. CDR3 in amino acids: CASREQGESPLHF. The DNA for the CDR3 is TGTGCCAGTCGAGAGCAGGGGGAGTCACCCCTCCACTTT.

This chain uses TRBV27 with TRBJ1-5; D is possibly TRBD1 (5 bases). The V gene lost 2 bases and the J gene lost 2 bases, with 10 bases spanning the gap. There are 15 residues in the CDR3. CDR1 MNHEY and CDR2 SMNVEV come from the germline V gene (reference sequence). The CDR3 region has the DNA TGTGCCAGCAGTTTAGGGGGAGGGGGCAATCAGCCCCAGCATTTT. Translating it yields CASSLGGGGNQPQHF.

DNA of the CDR3: TGTGCCAGCAGCGGCGGGGGGTTCAAAAACATTCAGTACTTC. Translation gives CASSGGGFKNIQYF. The chain joins TRBV9 to TRBJ2-4, with 8 bases matching TRBD2. J gave up 3 bases and V 3 bases, and 2 bases lay outside the gene matches. The V gene's germline CDR1 is SGDLS and CDR2 YYNGEE. This CDR3 is built from 14 residues.

This clone was seen a few times. This chain connects TRBV7-2 to TRBJ2-4; the match to TRBD2 covers 14 bases. J was trimmed by 9 bases and V by 5 bases; bases with no gene match: 9. Germline CDR1 reads SGHTA; CDR2 reads FQGNSA. This CDR3 has 16 amino acids. Written as DNA, the CDR3 is TGTGCCAGCAGCCCCCGACTAGCGGGGGGGCAAAGCATTCAGTACTTC. Translated: CASSPRLAGGQSIQYF. Based on the CDR3 plus reference TRBV7-2 and TRBJ2-4, the full variable domain is GAGVSQSPSNKVTEKGKDVELRCDPISGHTALYWYRQSLGQGLEFLIYFQGNSAPDKSGLPSDRFSAERTGGSVSTLTIQRTQQEDSAVYLCASSPRLAGGQSIQYFGAGTRLSVL.